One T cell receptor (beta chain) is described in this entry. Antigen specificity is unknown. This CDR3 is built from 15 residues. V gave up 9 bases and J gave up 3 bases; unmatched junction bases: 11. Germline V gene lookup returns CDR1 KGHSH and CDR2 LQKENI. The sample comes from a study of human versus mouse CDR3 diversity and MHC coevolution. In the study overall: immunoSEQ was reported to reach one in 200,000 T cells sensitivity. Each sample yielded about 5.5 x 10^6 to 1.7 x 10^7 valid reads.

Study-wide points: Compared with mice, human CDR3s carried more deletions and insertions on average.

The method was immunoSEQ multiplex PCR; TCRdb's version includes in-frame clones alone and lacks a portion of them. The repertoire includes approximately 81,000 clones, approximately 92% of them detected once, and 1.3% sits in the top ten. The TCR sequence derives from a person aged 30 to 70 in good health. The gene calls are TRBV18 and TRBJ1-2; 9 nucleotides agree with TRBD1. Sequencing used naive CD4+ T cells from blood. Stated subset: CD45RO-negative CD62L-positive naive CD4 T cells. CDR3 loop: CASRGTGILDYGYTF. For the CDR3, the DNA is TGTGCCAGTAGAGGGACAGGGATCCTTGACTATGGCTACACCTTC.